One sample yielded the 3 T cell receptor beta chains listed below, sequenced in a study of PD-1 blockade in classical Hodgkin lymphoma. The method was immunoSEQ multiplex PCR; TCRdb's version includes in-frame clones alone and lacks a portion of them. The sample records some 150,000 clones, nearly 80% being singletons. Every patient had relapsed following autologous stem cell transplantation, and cohorts differed in brentuximab vedotin exposure. The sample in question was peripheral blood mononuclear cells (PBMCs), obtained before the second cycle of nivolumab. The receptors here all came from a human donor with classical Hodgkin lymphoma.

The chain carries TRBV19 and TRBJ1-2, with 7 bases that match TRBD1. The CDR3 consists of 15 residues. Germline-derived CDR1 and CDR2 are LNHDA and SQIVND (reference sequence). J lost 7 bases, V lost 4 bases, and 12 bases had no gene match. CDR3 in DNA: TGTGCCAGTAGTAAAGGGACAGAGCCTTACTTTGGCTACACCTTC. Translation: CASSKGTEPYFGYTF.

This clone was recorded only once. The chain joins TRBV7-2 to TRBJ1-3; D possibly corresponds to TRBD1 (5 bases). V shed 4 bases and J shed 1 base, with 8 bases lying between them. The germline CDR1 and CDR2 sequences are SGHTA and FQGNSA. The CDR3 runs 14 residues. The CDR3 region has the DNA TGTGCCAGCAGCTCAGGACATTCTGGAAACACCATATATTTT. It codes for CASSSGHSGNTIYF.

This clone was recorded only once. The rearrangement joins TRBV7-3 to TRBJ2-7; D not certain. The CDR3 covers 14 residues. Germline V gene lookup returns CDR1 SGHTA and CDR2 FQGTGA. The V gene lost 5 bases and the J gene lost 2 bases, with 13 bases spanning the gap. The CDR3 DNA is TGTGCCAGCAGCCTACGGACCATAACCTACGAGCAGTACTTC. Amino acids: CASSLRTITYEQYF.